These T cell receptor beta chains were read from a single sample in a study of cytomegalovirus exposure and HLA in healthy donors. The repertoire was sequenced with immunoSEQ multiplex PCR; TCRdb's copy has only in-frame clones and lacks some. The sample holds some 110,000 clones, about four fifths seen once. Sample: PBMCs. The receptors shown here come from a man aged 35-49 years in good health and CMV-seronegative. Both conserved end residues are part of each CDR3. D genes are given only for firm matches. Size tells how often a clone was seen (once, few, many) or the class of an expanded clone, and some rows leave it out.

clone_size: .; j_call: TRBJ1-6; v_call: TRBV5-6; d_call: .; cdr3_aa: CASSTGRRVNLPLHF
clone_size: .; j_call: TRBJ2-1; v_call: TRBV15; d_call: TRBD2; cdr3_aa: CATSRDRQRGGLYNEQFF
clone_size: once; j_call: TRBJ1-6; v_call: TRBV7-9; d_call: .; cdr3_aa: CASSLAPLGWSSDSPLHF
clone_size: once; j_call: TRBJ1-1; v_call: TRBV23-1; d_call: TRBD1; cdr3_aa: CASSPYRTGSMNTEAFF
clone_size: .; j_call: TRBJ1-1; v_call: TRBV29-1; d_call: .; cdr3_aa: CSTSSGGRSHEAFF
clone_size: .; j_call: TRBJ2-5; v_call: TRBV11-1; d_call: TRBD1; cdr3_aa: CASSLEGQGIGTQYF
clone_size: .; j_call: TRBJ2-7; v_call: TRBV5-1; d_call: TRBD1; cdr3_aa: CASSAEGASYEQYF
clone_size: .; j_call: TRBJ1-4; v_call: TRBV2; d_call: .; cdr3_aa: CATSPGARNNEKLFF
clone_size: .; j_call: TRBJ2-1; v_call: TRBV5-6; d_call: .; cdr3_aa: CASRHDYREQFF
clone_size: .; j_call: TRBJ1-5; v_call: TRBV28; d_call: .; cdr3_aa: CASSSTGRSSQPQHF
clone_size: .; j_call: TRBJ1-6; v_call: TRBV5-6; d_call: .; cdr3_aa: CASSLPADLSPLHF
clone_size: .; j_call: TRBJ1-2; v_call: TRBV4-3; d_call: .; cdr3_aa: CASSQEGALEGYTF
clone_size: .; j_call: TRBJ1-1; v_call: TRBV5-6; d_call: TRBD1; cdr3_aa: CASSLGTGGTEAFF
clone_size: .; j_call: TRBJ2-5; v_call: TRBV7-2; d_call: .; cdr3_aa: CASSLARHLRETQYF
clone_size: .; j_call: TRBJ1-2; v_call: TRBV20-1; d_call: .; cdr3_aa: CSAERATSYTF
clone_size: .; j_call: TRBJ1-1; v_call: TRBV5-1; d_call: .; cdr3_aa: CASSSGGTEAFF
clone_size: .; j_call: TRBJ2-6; v_call: TRBV7-2; d_call: .; cdr3_aa: CASSPDRPGANVLTF
clone_size: .; j_call: TRBJ2-2; v_call: TRBV2; d_call: .; cdr3_aa: CASSDEVRELFF
clone_size: .; j_call: TRBJ2-7; v_call: TRBV6-5; d_call: .; cdr3_aa: CASGSGNNYEQYF
clone_size: .; j_call: TRBJ2-1; v_call: TRBV5-6; d_call: .; cdr3_aa: CASSPRGHEQFF
clone_size: once; j_call: TRBJ2-7; v_call: TRBV7-3; d_call: .; cdr3_aa: CASSPRGPGLYEQYF
clone_size: .; j_call: TRBJ1-3; v_call: TRBV19; d_call: .; cdr3_aa: CASKVSITGNTIYF
clone_size: .; j_call: TRBJ2-7; v_call: TRBV2; d_call: .; cdr3_aa: CASSVRGGGRYEQYF
clone_size: .; j_call: TRBJ2-4; v_call: TRBV7-2; d_call: .; cdr3_aa: CASSFWGENIQYF
clone_size: .; j_call: TRBJ1-5; v_call: TRBV10-1; d_call: .; cdr3_aa: CASSETGCYNQPQHF
clone_size: .; j_call: TRBJ1-6; v_call: TRBV4-3; d_call: .; cdr3_aa: CASSQDTGSYSPLHF
clone_size: .; j_call: TRBJ2-7; v_call: TRBV4-2; d_call: TRBD2; cdr3_aa: CASSQPAGGPYEQYF
clone_size: .; j_call: TRBJ1-5; v_call: TRBV15; d_call: .; cdr3_aa: CATSREEDNQPQHF
clone_size: .; j_call: TRBJ1-4; v_call: TRBV7-2; d_call: TRBD1; cdr3_aa: CASSLDRGEKLFF
clone_size: few; j_call: TRBJ1-1; v_call: TRBV29-1; d_call: .; cdr3_aa: CSVAGRDTEAFF
clone_size: .; j_call: TRBJ1-1; v_call: TRBV19; d_call: .; cdr3_aa: CASRLTNREGTEAFF
clone_size: .; j_call: TRBJ2-2; v_call: TRBV27; d_call: .; cdr3_aa: CASSLSPGGLDTGELFF
clone_size: .; j_call: .; v_call: TRBV7-2; d_call: TRBD1; cdr3_aa: CASSPKTGDEQYF
clone_size: .; j_call: TRBJ2-7; v_call: TRBV25-1; d_call: .; cdr3_aa: CASSQPGPTSYEQYF
clone_size: .; j_call: TRBJ2-2; v_call: TRBV7-9; d_call: .; cdr3_aa: CSSILGVTGELFF
clone_size: once; j_call: TRBJ1-5; v_call: TRBV2; d_call: TRBD1; cdr3_aa: CASSVARTGGQPQHF
clone_size: .; j_call: TRBJ2-2; v_call: TRBV4-3; d_call: TRBD2; cdr3_aa: CASSPGLAGGPGELFF
clone_size: .; j_call: TRBJ2-7; v_call: TRBV4-1; d_call: .; cdr3_aa: CASSQMGAFSYEQYF
clone_size: .; j_call: TRBJ2-7; v_call: TRBV4-1; d_call: .; cdr3_aa: CASSPVRGRYEQYF
clone_size: .; j_call: TRBJ1-2; v_call: TRBV4-2; d_call: TRBD1; cdr3_aa: CASREQGEVTGYTF
clone_size: .; j_call: TRBJ2-5; v_call: TRBV7-6; d_call: .; cdr3_aa: CASSLTGPQETQYF
clone_size: .; j_call: TRBJ2-7; v_call: TRBV7-2; d_call: .; cdr3_aa: CASSTDLRGYEQYF